The entry below gives a single T cell receptor (beta chain) sequence along with its context. The data originate from a study of blood T cell repertoires in COVID-19. Study details: The cDNA or gDNA used as material had been derived from T cells, B-cell-depleted T cells, or PBMCs.

The CDR3 loop spans 14 amino acids. Germline values: CDR1 SGDLS, CDR2 YYNGEE. The germline V and J ends were trimmed by 4 bases and 4 bases, with 14 bases remaining between them. TCRdb's table, derived via immunoSEQ multiplex PCR, lists solely in-frame clones and lacks some. The sample records 200,000 to 300,000 clones, approximately 80% being singletons. The J gene is TRBJ2-5, the V gene TRBV9; D remains unclear. The clonotype originates from a young man who had recovered from COVID-19. The sample taken for sequencing was peripheral blood. CDR3 protein: CASSPAGQRETQYF. CDR3 DNA: TGTGCCAGCAGCCCAGCTGGGCAGAGAGAGACCCAGTACTTC.